The 24 T cell receptor beta chains presented below share a single source sample, sequenced in a study of blood T cell repertoires in COVID-19. Produced via immunoSEQ multiplex PCR; TCRdb's table is partial and in-frame only. Here the sample spans 98,000 or so clones, 88% being singletons. The specimen sequenced was peripheral blood. The receptors shown here come from a human donor in a cohort sampled during active COVID-19.

The rearrangement joins TRBV28 to TRBJ2-5, with D maybe TRBD2 (5 bases). Germline lookup yields CDR1 MDHEN and CDR2 SYDVKM. V was cut by 7 bases and J by 2 bases, with 14 bases left in between. The CDR3 totals 14 residues. In DNA, the CDR3 is TGTGCCAGCACCCAACGGGATGGGCAAGAGACCCAGTACTTC. Amino acids: CASTQRDGQETQYF.

The rearrangement uses TRBV6-6 and TRBJ2-2, with a tentative D call TRBD1 (6 bases). Per germline, CDR1 MNHNY and CDR2 SVGAGI (reference sequence). The CDR3 loop spans 16 amino acids. V was cut by 5 bases and J by 5 bases, with 18 bases left in between. The CDR3 here is CASSPSSTGRTGELFF. The CDR3 DNA follows: TGTGCCAGCAGTCCCTCCTCGACAGGCCGGACCGGGGAGCTGTTTTTT.

As DNA, the CDR3 is TGTGCCAGCAGGAGAGAGGTCGGGGGGCACGGCTACACCTTC. It encodes CASRREVGGHGYTF. The genes are TRBV2 and TRBJ1-2, with a weak D call TRBD1 (6 bases). V was cut by 6 bases and J by 8 bases, with 19 bases left in between. Germline-derived CDR1 and CDR2 are SNHLY and FYNNEI. The CDR3 extends over 14 amino acids.

This sequence joins TRBV20-1 and TRBJ2-1; TRBD2 aligns across 10 bases. The V gene end was trimmed by 3 bases and the J gene end by 7 bases; junction bases not matched to a gene: 18. The V gene's germline CDR1 is DFQATT and CDR2 SNEGSKA (reference sequence). The CDR3 totals 18 residues. In nucleotides, the CDR3 is TGCAGTGCTAGTGGTCGTTTGAGCGGGAGGGATTTTAGGAATGAGCAGTTCTTC. Residues: CSASGRLSGRDFRNEQFF.

The chain employs TRBV27 and TRBJ2-7; 7 nucleotides align to TRBD1. The germline V gene encodes CDR1 MNHEY and CDR2 SMNVEV (reference sequence). V lost 5 bases, J lost 1 base, and 8 bases stayed unmatched. There are 15 residues in the CDR3. The CDR3 loop reads CASSNTGDTSYEQYF. The CDR3 DNA follows: TGTGCCAGCAGTAACACAGGGGACACTTCCTACGAGCAGTACTTC.

The rearrangement links TRBV28 to TRBJ1-2; D gene ambiguous. The germline V gene encodes CDR1 MDHEN and CDR2 SYDVKM. Trimming took 6 bases from V and 2 from J, leaving 4 bases between them. The CDR3 is 11 residues long. The CDR3: CASSGNYGYTF. The CDR3 region has the DNA TGTGCCAGCAGCGGGAACTATGGCTACACCTTC.

This clone was detected once. This chain connects TRBV7-9 to TRBJ1-1; D not resolved. CDR3 length equals 14 residues. The V gene lost 3 bases and the J gene lost 4 bases, with 12 bases spanning the gap. Germline V lookup: CDR1 SEHNR, CDR2 FQNEAQ (reference sequence). CDR3 region: CASSLSGAVTEAFF. The CDR3 nucleotides read TGTGCCAGCAGCTTGTCGGGAGCGGTCACTGAAGCTTTCTTT. The complete variable domain, with remaining parts taken from reference TRBV7-9 and TRBJ1-1, reads DTGVSQNPRHKITKRGQNVTFRCDPISEHNRLYWYRQTLGQGPEFLTYFQNEAQLEKSRLLSDRFSAERPKGSFSTLEIQRTEQGDSAMYLCASSLSGAVTEAFFGQGTRLTVV.

The chain combines TRBV16 with TRBJ1-2, with no clear D. The CDR3 totals 14 residues. The V gene lost 0 bases and the J gene lost 8 bases, with 13 bases spanning the gap. Looked up from germline, CDR1 is KGHSY and CDR2 is FQNENV. The CDR3, as DNA: TGTGCCAGCAGCCAATCAACGGCAGGAGGGGGCTACACCTTC. Amino acid sequence: CASSQSTAGGGYTF. Full variable domain (missing parts from reference TRBV16 and TRBJ1-2): GEEVAQTPKHLVRGEGQKAKLYCAPIKGHSYVFWYQQVLKNEFKFLISFQNENVFDETGMPKERFSAKCLPNSPCSLEIQATKLEDSAVYFCASSQSTAGGGYTFGSGTRLTVV.

The chain recombines TRBV11-1 with TRBJ1-3; 10 bases are shared with TRBD1. This CDR3 region has 16 residues. The germline V gene encodes CDR1 SGHAT and CDR2 FQDESV (reference sequence). The ends lost 5 bases at V and 2 bases at J; junction bases unmatched: 6. The CDR3 spells CASSTGQGKAGNTIYF. The CDR3 bases are TGTGCCAGCAGCACGGGACAGGGGAAGGCTGGAAACACCATATATTTT.

The rearrangement uses TRBV29-1 and TRBJ2-1, with 9 bases that match TRBD2. The junction had 6 bases not matched to a gene; V was cut back by 4 bases and J by 8 bases. Germline V gene lookup returns CDR1 SQVTM and CDR2 ANQGSEA. The CDR3 totals 13 residues. This CDR3 is CSVVIAGEHEQFF. The DNA of the CDR3 is TGCAGCGTTGTCATAGCGGGAGAACATGAGCAGTTCTTC.

This clone has a handful of counts. V usage is TRBV7-8 and J usage is TRBJ2-6, with TRBD1 matching 9 bases. Germline V gene lookup returns CDR1 SGHVS and CDR2 FQNEAQ. The CDR3 consists of 17 residues. Germline trimming cut 8 bases from V and 0 bases from J; bases unmatched to any gene: 8. The CDR3 reads CASSGRGQGSGANVLTF. The CDR3 nucleotides are TGTGCCAGCTCCGGCCGGGGACAGGGCTCTGGGGCCAACGTCCTGACTTTC. The full variable domain, its missing parts supplied by reference TRBV7-8 and TRBJ2-6, is GAGVSQSPRYKVAKRGQDVALRCDPISGHVSLFWYQQALGQGPEFLTYFQNEAQLDKSGLPSDRFFAERPEGSVSTLKIQRTQQEDSAVYLCASSGRGQGSGANVLTFGAGSRLTVL.

The J gene is TRBJ1-2, the V gene TRBV30; maybe TRBD1 (5 bases). This CDR3 contains 11 residues. Germline V gene lookup returns CDR1 GTSNPN and CDR2 SVGIG (reference sequence). The CDR3 loop reads CVIGVGYGYTF. The DNA for the CDR3 is TGTGTCATAGGGGTCGGCTATGGCTACACCTTC.

V is TRBV30 and J is TRBJ1-1; 7 bases map to TRBD1. Germline V gene data show CDR1 as GTSNPN and CDR2 as SVGIG (reference sequence). The CDR3 runs to 13 residues. After removal of 3 bases from V and 0 bases from J, the junction contained 1 base not matched to a gene. The CDR3 DNA follows: TGTGCCTGGAGCAGGGGGTTGAACACTGAAGCTTTCTTT. This sequence encodes CAWSRGLNTEAFF.

The gene calls are TRBV7-6 and TRBJ2-5, with TRBD1 identical over 7 bases. The CDR3 runs to 15 residues. The germline V gene has CDR1 SGHVS and CDR2 FNYEAQ. J was trimmed by 1 base and V by 3 bases; bases with no gene match: 5. The CDR3 here is CASSFGTVLQETQYF. As DNA, the CDR3 is TGTGCCAGCAGCTTCGGGACAGTTCTCCAAGAGACCCAGTACTTC.

The gene calls are TRBV28 and TRBJ1-3; unclear D gene. Deletions cut 1 base from V and 5 bases from J, with 12 bases between. Germline values: CDR1 MDHEN, CDR2 SYDVKM. The CDR3 loop spans 15 amino acids. The CDR3, as DNA: TGTGCCAGCAGTTTATCGGCAGCAGGTCGAAACACCATATATTTT. This encodes CASSLSAAGRNTIYF.

The V call is TRBV9, the J call TRBJ1-6; 10 bases map to TRBD1. The CDR3 is 13 amino acids. The germline V gene encodes CDR1 SGDLS and CDR2 YYNGEE. J gave up 10 bases and V 5 bases, and 3 bases lay outside the gene matches. CDR3 sequence reads: CASRVGQGSPLHF. The CDR3 DNA is TGTGCCAGCAGGGTGGGACAGGGGTCACCCCTCCACTTT.

In this sample, this clone turned up once. The genes are TRBV2 and TRBJ2-7, with 7 bases matching TRBD2. The length of the CDR3 is 16 residues. J lost 5 bases, V lost 8 bases, and 18 bases had no gene match. Germline V CDR1 and CDR2: SNHLY, FYNNEI. The CDR3 spells CASPRSGTLGRNEQYF. The CDR3 coding sequence is TGTGCCAGCCCCCGGAGCGGAACGCTCGGGAGGAACGAGCAGTACTTC.

The V call is TRBV20-1, the J call TRBJ1-6; no clear D. This CDR3 comprises 13 residues. Germline CDR1 and CDR2: DFQATT and SNEGSKA (reference sequence). With 4 bases removed from V and 5 bases from J, the gap between germline ends came to 9 bases. The CDR3 spells CSAIDTDNSPLHF. Written as DNA, the CDR3 is TGCAGTGCTATTGACACGGATAATTCACCCCTCCACTTT.

This clone was found once. The rearrangement links TRBV29-1 to TRBJ1-2, with no clear D. Germline loops: CDR1 SQVTM, CDR2 ANQGSEA. CDR3 size: 11 residues. Trimming took 4 bases from V and 1 from J, leaving 4 bases between them. The CDR3 reads CSVAGNYGYTF. CDR3 sequence (DNA): TGCAGCGTTGCCGGTAACTATGGCTACACCTTC.

The V gene is TRBV27, the J gene TRBJ2-7; D gene uncertain. The V end was cut by 1 base, the J end by 2 bases, with 9 bases between. Germline V gene data show CDR1 as MNHEY and CDR2 as SMNVEV (reference sequence). The CDR3 runs 14 residues. CDR3 sequence (DNA): TGTGCCAGCAGTTTATTCGGCGGCCCCTACGAGCAGTACTTC. Translating gives CASSLFGGPYEQYF.

The genes are TRBV28 and TRBJ2-2; TRBD2 might be the D (7 bases). Deletions cut 7 bases from V and 4 bases from J, with 16 bases between. This CDR3 spans 15 amino acids. In germline, CDR1 is MDHEN, CDR2 SYDVKM. CDR3 in DNA: TGTGCCAGCACCCTAGGGGGGGCCTTCACCGGGGAGCTGTTTTTT. This codes for CASTLGGAFTGELFF.

The genes are TRBV6-1 and TRBJ2-7; 9 positions agree with TRBD1. CDR3 length equals 16 residues. Per germline, CDR1 MNHNS and CDR2 SASEGT. V was pared by 2 bases and J by 6 bases, with 11 bases of the junction left unmatched. The CDR3 sequence is CASSEMGTGRASEQYF. The CDR3 DNA is TGTGCCAGCAGTGAAATGGGGACAGGGAGAGCGTCCGAGCAGTACTTC.

The rearrangement joins TRBV2 to TRBJ2-7; no reliable D call. Germline V gives CDR1 SNHLY, CDR2 FYNNEI. V gave up 4 bases and J gave up 6 bases, with 10 bases separating them. The CDR3 has 12 amino acids. As DNA, the CDR3 is TGTGCCAGCAGTGTCCCTACTGGCGAGCAGTACTTC. Translated: CASSVPTGEQYF.

This clone was counted between two and nine times. The genes are TRBV2 and TRBJ1-5, with D maybe TRBD1 (5 bases). Looked up from germline, CDR1 is SNHLY and CDR2 is FYNNEI. This CDR3 contains 15 residues. Trimming took off 6 bases at V and 2 bases at J, with 14 bases between the two ends. As DNA, the CDR3 is TGTGCCAGCAGCCCCGGGGGGGTGGGCAATCAGCCCCAGCATTTT. Protein: CASSPGGVGNQPQHF.